This TCR beta chain is drawn from a study of technical replicates of blood from several donors. The CDR3 consists of 15 residues. V was clipped by 10 bases and J by 2 bases; unmatched bases: 12. Germline V CDR1 and CDR2: MGHRA, YSYEKL. This clone was detected once. Sequenced by immunoSEQ multiplex PCR; TCRdb stores in-frame clones only, minus some. The table shows about 83,000 clones, with around 94% occurring only once. The chain links TRBV4-1 to TRBJ2-7; 9 nucleotides align to TRBD1. This TCR came from a human donor in good health. The specimen was T cells isolated from PBMCs. CDR3 in DNA: TGCGCCACCCAATCTAGACAGGGGGAGACCTACGAGCAGTACTTC. Its translation: CATQSRQGETYEQYF.